This passage covers 7 T cell receptor beta chains from one sample sequenced in a study of blood T cell repertoires in COVID-19. Here immunoSEQ multiplex PCR was the method, and the copy in TCRdb shows in-frame clones only, minus some. The sample yields around 230,000 clones, approximately 86% seen once. The sequenced sample consisted of PBMCs or T cells enriched from blood (not recorded which). The receptors derive from a woman in her thirties or forties with acute COVID-19.

This chain links TRBV5-1 with TRBJ2-1; 7 bases agree with TRBD2. Germline CDR1 reads SGHRS; CDR2 reads YFSETQ. V gave up 4 bases and J gave up 6 bases; unmatched junction bases: 10. The CDR3 runs to 15 residues. CDR3 DNA sequence: TGCGCCAGCAGCGGAGGGCTAGCGGCAACCAATGAGCAGTTCTTC. As protein: CASSGGLAATNEQFF.

The chain combines TRBV9 with TRBJ2-7; D possibly corresponds to TRBD2 (6 bases). Germline V gene data show CDR1 as SGDLS and CDR2 as YYNGEE. The CDR3 length is 21 residues. The V gene lost 3 bases and the J gene lost 2 bases, with 33 bases spanning the gap. The chain's CDR3 is CASSAPLILARNPFVTYEQYF. In DNA form, the CDR3 reads TGTGCCAGCAGCGCCCCCTTGATTCTAGCGAGAAACCCATTTGTCACCTACGAGCAGTACTTC.

The chain uses TRBV11-1 and TRBJ1-1, with D possibly being TRBD1 (6 bases). V was clipped by 4 bases and J by 8 bases, with 11 bases between them. Germline V gives CDR1 SGHAT, CDR2 FQDESV (reference sequence). The CDR3 extends over 12 amino acids. The CDR3 is CASSYAGTEAFF. CDR3 nucleotides: TGTGCCAGCAGCTATGCCGGGACAGAAGCTTTCTTT.

The chain joins TRBV9 to TRBJ2-7; D unresolved. Germline loops: CDR1 SGDLS, CDR2 YYNGEE. This CDR3 comprises 13 residues. Trimming shortened V by 0 bases and J by 3 bases, and 7 bases separated the two germline ends. This chain's CDR3 is CASSVGNNYEQYF. The CDR3, as DNA: TGTGCCAGCAGCGTAGGTAATAACTACGAGCAGTACTTC.

The rearrangement joins TRBV2 to TRBJ2-2; 13 bases align to TRBD2. Germline CDR1 is SNHLY and CDR2 is FYNNEI. Trimming cost V 4 bases and J 4 bases; bases outside gene matches: 3. The CDR3 is made up of 16 amino acids. CDR3 loop: CASSGTSGSLTGELFF. CDR3 nucleotides: TGTGCCAGCAGTGGGACTAGCGGGAGCCTCACCGGGGAGCTGTTTTTT. Variable domain in full (rest from reference TRBV2 and TRBJ2-2): EPEVTQTPSHQVTQMGQEVILRCVPISNHLYFYWYRQILGQKVEFLVSFYNNEISEKSEIFDDQFSVERPDGSNFTLKIRSTKLEDSAMYFCASSGTSGSLTGELFFGEGSRLTVL.

This chain links TRBV24-1 with TRBJ2-2; no clear D. Trimming took 6 bases from V and 6 from J, leaving 13 bases between them. Germline V lookup: CDR1 KGHDR, CDR2 SFDVKD. CDR3 size: 14 residues. In nucleotides, the CDR3 is TGTGCCACCAGTAAACGGGTATTGCCCGGGGAGCTGTTTTTT. Translating gives CATSKRVLPGELFF.

The chain recombines TRBV7-3 with TRBJ1-1; D unresolved. The CDR3 extends over 13 amino acids. Germline CDR1 and CDR2: SGHTA and FQGTGA. V lost 6 bases to trimming and J lost 4 bases, with 12 bases between them. CDR3 nucleotides: TGTGCCAGCAGTGCGTCCCATGGCACTGAAGCTTTCTTT. Encoded protein: CASSASHGTEAFF.